The clone carrying this T cell receptor beta chain was seen many times. Its cognate antigen is unknown. Amplified regions were TCR beta CDR3 sequences from RNA transcripts. The HTBI primer set was used in a first-round RT-PCR of the TCR CDR3. MiXCR was run by TCRdb on the multiplex PCR reads, yielding one entry per CDR3 protein. The table shows nearly 750,000 distinct CDR3 sequences, with 30% to 40% occurring only once. The diagnostic basis comprised clinical symptoms, serum thyroxine and TRAb, thyroid ultrasound and orbital computed tomography. The data belong to a study of T cells in Graves' hyperthyroidism and ophthalmopathy. Findings and caveats of the study: The blood repertoire included most of the expanded thyroid clonotypes above 0.001.

Germline CDR1 and CDR2: MGHRA and YSYEKL. There are 14 residues in the CDR3. V lost 1 base and J 9 bases, leaving 10 bases between the germline ends. The source is a woman in her forties with Graves' hyperthyroidism. The sequencing sample was made of blood. The chain recombines TRBV4-1 with TRBJ1-6, with a tentative D call TRBD1 (5 bases). The CDR3 protein is CASSQVRDSSPLHF. The CDR3 coding sequence is TGCGCCAGCAGCCAAGTCAGGGATAGTTCACCCCTCCACTTT.